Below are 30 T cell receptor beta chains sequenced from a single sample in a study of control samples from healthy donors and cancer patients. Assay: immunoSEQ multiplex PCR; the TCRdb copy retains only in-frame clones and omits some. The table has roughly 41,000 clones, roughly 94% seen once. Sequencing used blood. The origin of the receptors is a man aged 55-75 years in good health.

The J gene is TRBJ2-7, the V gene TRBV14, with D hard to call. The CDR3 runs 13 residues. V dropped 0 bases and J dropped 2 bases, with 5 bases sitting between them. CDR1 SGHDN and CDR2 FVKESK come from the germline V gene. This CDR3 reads CASSQDMTYEQYF. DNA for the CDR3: TGTGCCAGCAGCCAAGATATGACCTACGAGCAGTACTTC. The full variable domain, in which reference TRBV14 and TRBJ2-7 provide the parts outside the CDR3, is EAGVTQFPSHSVIEKGQTVTLRCDPISGHDNLYWYRRVMGKEIKFLLHFVKESKQDESGMPNNRFLAERTGGTYSTLKVQPAELEDSGVYFCASSQDMTYEQYFGPGTRLTVT.

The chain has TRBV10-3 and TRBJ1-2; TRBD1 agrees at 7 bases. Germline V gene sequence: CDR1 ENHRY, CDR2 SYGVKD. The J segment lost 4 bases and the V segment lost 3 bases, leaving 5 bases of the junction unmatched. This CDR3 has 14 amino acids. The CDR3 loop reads CAISEMTGRYGYTF. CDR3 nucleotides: TGTGCCATCAGTGAAATGACAGGGCGCTATGGCTACACCTTC.

CDR3 bases: TGCGCCAGCAGTGAGTCCGGACTAGCGCTACCCCGAGATACGCAGTATTTT. Residues: CASSESGLALPRDTQYF. The chain uses TRBV10-2 and TRBJ2-3, with 9 bases matching TRBD2. The ends lost 0 bases at V and 5 bases at J; junction bases unmatched: 9. The CDR3 loop spans 17 amino acids. Germline CDR1 is WSHSY and CDR2 is SAAADI.

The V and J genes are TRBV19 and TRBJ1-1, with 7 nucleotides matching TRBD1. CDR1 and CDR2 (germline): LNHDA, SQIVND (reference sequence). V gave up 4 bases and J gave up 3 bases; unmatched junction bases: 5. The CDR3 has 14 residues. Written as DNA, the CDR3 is TGTGCCAGTAGTACCCGGGACAGACACACTGAAGCTTTCTTT. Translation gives CASSTRDRHTEAFF. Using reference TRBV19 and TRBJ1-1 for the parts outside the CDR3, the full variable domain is DGGITQSPKYLFRKEGQNVTLSCEQNLNHDAMYWYRQDPGQGLRLIYYSQIVNDFQKGDIAEGYSVSREKKESFPLTVTSAQKNPTAFYLCASSTRDRHTEAFFGQGTRLTVV.

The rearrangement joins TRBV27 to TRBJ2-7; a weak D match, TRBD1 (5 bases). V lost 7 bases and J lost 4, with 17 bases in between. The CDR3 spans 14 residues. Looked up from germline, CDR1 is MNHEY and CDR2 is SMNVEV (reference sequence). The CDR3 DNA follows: TGTGCCAGCAAAATTGGTAGGGGCGGATACGAGCAGTACTTC. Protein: CASKIGRGGYEQYF.

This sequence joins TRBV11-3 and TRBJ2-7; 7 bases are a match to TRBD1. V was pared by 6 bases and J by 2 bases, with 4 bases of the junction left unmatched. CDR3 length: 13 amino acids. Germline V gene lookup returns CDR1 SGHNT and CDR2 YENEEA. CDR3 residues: CASSSGTAYEQYF. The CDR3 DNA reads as TGTGCCAGCAGTTCAGGGACAGCCTACGAGCAGTACTTC.

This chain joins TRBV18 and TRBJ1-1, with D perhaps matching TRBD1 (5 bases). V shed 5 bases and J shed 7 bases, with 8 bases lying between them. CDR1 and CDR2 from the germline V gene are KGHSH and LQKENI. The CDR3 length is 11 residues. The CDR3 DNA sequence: TGTGCCAGCTCAACGGGACTTGAAGCTTTCTTT. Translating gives CASSTGLEAFF.

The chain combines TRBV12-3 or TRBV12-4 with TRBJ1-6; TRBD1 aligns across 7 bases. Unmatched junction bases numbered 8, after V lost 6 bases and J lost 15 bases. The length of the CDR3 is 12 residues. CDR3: CASRSDRDYLHF. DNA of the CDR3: TGTGCCAGCAGGTCCGACAGGGACTACCTCCACTTT.

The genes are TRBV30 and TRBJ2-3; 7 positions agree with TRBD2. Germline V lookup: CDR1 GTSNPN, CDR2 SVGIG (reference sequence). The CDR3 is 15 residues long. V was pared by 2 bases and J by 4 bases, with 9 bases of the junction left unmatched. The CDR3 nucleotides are TGTGCCTGGAGTCCAGTAGTAGCGGGCTCAGATACGCAGTATTTT. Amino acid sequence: CAWSPVVAGSDTQYF. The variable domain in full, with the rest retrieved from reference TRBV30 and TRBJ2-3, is SQTIHQWPATLVQPVGSPLSLECTVEGTSNPNLYWYRQAAGRGLQLLFYSVGIGQISSEVPQNLSASRPQDRQFILSSKKLLLSDSGFYLCAWSPVVAGSDTQYFGPGTRLTVL.

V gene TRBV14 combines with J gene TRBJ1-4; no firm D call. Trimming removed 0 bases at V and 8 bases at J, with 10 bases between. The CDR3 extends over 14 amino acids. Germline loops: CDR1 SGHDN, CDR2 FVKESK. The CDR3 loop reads CASSQEVGGEKLFF. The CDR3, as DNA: TGTGCCAGCAGCCAAGAGGTCGGAGGAGAAAAACTGTTTTTT.

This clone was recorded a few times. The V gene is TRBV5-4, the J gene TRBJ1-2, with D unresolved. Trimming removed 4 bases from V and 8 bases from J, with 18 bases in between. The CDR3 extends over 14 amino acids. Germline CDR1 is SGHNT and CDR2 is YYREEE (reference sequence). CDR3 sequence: CASSLTRIPGGYTF. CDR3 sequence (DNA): TGTGCCAGCAGCCTCACGAGGATCCCTGGGGGCTACACCTTC.

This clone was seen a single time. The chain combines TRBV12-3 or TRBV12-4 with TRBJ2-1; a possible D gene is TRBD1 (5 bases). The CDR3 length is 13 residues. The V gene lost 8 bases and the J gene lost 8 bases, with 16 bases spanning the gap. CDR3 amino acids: CASSSPGKDEQFF. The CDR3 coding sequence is TGTGCCAGCTCCTCGCCAGGGAAGGATGAGCAGTTCTTC.

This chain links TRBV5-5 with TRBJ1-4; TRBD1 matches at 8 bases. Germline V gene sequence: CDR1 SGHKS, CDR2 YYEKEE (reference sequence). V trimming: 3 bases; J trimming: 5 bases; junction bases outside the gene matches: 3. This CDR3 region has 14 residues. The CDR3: CASSSTGGNEKLFF. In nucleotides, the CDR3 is TGTGCCAGCAGCTCTACAGGGGGGAATGAAAAACTGTTTTTT.

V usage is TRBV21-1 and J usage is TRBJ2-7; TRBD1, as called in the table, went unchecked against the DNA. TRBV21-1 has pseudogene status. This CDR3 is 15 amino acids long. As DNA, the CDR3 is TGTGCCAGCAGCAAATTAGGACAGCGCTCCTACGAGCAGTACTTC. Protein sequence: CASSKLGQRSYEQYF.

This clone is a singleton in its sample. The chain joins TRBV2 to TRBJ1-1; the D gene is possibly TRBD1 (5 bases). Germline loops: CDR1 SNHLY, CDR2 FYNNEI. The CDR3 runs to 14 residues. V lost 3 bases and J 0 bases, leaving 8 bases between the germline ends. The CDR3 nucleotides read TGTGCCAGCAGTGACGGAGGGGTGAACACTGAAGCTTTCTTT. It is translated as CASSDGGVNTEAFF.

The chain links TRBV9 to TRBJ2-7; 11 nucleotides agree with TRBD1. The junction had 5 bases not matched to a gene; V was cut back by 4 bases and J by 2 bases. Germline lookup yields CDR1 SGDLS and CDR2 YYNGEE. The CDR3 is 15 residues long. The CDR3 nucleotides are TGTGCCAGCAGCCCCCGGGACAGGGGGGCCTACGAGCAGTACTTC. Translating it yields CASSPRDRGAYEQYF.

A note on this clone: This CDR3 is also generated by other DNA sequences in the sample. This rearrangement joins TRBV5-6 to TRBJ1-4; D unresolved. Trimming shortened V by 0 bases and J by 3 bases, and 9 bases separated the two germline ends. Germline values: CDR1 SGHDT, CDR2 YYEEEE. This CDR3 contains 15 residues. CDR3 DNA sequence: TGTGCCAGCAGCTTGGGGGGAGGTCCTAATGAAAAACTGTTTTTT. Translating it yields CASSLGGGPNEKLFF.

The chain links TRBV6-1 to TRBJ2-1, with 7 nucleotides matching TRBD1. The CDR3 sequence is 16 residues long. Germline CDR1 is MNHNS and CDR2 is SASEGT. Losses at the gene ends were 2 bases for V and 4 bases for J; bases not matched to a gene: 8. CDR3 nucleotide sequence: TGTGCCAGCAGTGAACTGGGACAGACAAATTACAATGAGCAGTTCTTC. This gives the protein CASSELGQTNYNEQFF.

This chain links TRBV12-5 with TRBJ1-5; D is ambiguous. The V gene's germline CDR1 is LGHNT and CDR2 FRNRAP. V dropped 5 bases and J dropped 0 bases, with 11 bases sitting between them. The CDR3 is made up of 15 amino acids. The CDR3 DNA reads TGTGCTAGTGGTGACGGAGTTCTTAGCAATCAGCCCCAGCATTTT. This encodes CASGDGVLSNQPQHF.

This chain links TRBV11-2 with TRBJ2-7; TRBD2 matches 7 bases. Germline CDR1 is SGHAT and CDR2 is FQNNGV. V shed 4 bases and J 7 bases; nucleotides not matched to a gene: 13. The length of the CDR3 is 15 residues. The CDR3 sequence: CASSSLAGATGEQYF. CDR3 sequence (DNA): TGTGCCAGCAGCTCCTTGGCGGGAGCGACGGGTGAGCAGTACTTC.

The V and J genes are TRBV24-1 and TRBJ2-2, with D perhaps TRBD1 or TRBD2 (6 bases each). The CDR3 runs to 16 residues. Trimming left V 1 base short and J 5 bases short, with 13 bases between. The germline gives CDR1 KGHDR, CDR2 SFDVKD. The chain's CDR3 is CATSDLIQGGTGELFF. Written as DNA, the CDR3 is TGTGCCACCAGTGATTTAATACAGGGAGGTACCGGGGAGCTGTTTTTT.

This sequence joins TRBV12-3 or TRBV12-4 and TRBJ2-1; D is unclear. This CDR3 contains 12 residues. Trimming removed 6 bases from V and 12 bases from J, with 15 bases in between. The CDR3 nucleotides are TGTGCCAGCAGGTGGGCAGGCGACGGGCAGTTCTTC. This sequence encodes CASRWAGDGQFF.

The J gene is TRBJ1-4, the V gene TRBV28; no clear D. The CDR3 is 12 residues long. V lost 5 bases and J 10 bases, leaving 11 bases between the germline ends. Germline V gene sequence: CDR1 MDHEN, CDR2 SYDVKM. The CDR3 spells CASSAPVTKLFF. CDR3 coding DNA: TGTGCCAGCAGTGCACCCGTAACAAAACTGTTTTTT.

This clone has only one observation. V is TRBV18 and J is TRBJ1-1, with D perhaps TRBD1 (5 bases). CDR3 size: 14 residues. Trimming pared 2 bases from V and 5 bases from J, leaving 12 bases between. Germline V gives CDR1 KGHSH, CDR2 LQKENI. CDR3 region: CASSPGTGETEAFF. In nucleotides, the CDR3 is TGTGCCAGCTCACCAGGGACGGGAGAAACTGAAGCTTTCTTT.

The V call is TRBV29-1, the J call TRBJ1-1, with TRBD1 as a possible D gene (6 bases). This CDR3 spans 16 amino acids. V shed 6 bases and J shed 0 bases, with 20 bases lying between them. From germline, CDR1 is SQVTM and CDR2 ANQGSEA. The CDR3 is CSVAVDRPPMNTEAFF. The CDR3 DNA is TGCAGCGTCGCCGTGGACAGACCCCCCATGAACACTGAAGCTTTCTTT.

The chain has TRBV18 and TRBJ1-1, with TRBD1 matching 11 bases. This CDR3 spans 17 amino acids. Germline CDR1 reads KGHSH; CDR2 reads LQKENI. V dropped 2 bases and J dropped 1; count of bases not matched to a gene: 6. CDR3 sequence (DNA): TGTGCCAGCTCACCAGAGGACAGGGGGCGAAGGAACACTGAAGCTTTCTTT. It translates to CASSPEDRGRRNTEAFF.

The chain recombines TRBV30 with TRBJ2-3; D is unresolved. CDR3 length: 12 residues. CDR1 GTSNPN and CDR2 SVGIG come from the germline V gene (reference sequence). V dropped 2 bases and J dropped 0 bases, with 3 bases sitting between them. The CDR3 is CAWSRSTDTQYF. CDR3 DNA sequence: TGTGCCTGGAGTCGAAGCACAGATACGCAGTATTTT.

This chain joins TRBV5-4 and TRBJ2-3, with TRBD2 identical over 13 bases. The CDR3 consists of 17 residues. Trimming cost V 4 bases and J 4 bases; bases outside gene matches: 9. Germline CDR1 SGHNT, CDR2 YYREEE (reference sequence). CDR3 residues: CASSIRTSGSMADTQYF. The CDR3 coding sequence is TGTGCCAGCAGCATACGGACTAGCGGGAGTATGGCAGATACGCAGTATTTT.

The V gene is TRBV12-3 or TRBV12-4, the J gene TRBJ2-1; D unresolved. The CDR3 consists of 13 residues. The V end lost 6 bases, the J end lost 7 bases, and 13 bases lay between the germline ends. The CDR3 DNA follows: TGTGCCAGCAGCCCCTCTCCTCGGAATGAGCAGTTCTTC. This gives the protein CASSPSPRNEQFF.

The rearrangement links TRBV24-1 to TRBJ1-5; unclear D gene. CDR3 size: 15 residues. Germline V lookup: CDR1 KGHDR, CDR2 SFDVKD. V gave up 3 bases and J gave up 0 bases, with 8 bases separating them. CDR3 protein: CATSDGYNSNQPQHF. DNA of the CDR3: TGTGCCACCAGTGATGGGTACAATAGCAATCAGCCCCAGCATTTT.